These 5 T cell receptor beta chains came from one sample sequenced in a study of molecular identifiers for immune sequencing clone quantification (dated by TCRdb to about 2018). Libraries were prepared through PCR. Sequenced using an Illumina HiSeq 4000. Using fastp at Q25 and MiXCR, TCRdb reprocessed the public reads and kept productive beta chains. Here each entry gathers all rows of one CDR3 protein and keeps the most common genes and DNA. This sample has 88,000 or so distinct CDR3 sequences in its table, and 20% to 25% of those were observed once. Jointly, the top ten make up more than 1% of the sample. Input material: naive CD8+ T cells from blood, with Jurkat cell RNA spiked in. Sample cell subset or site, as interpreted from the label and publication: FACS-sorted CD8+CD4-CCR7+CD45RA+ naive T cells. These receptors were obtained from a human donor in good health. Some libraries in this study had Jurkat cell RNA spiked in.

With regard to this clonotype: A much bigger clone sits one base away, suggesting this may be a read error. CDR3 in amino acids: CASSLSEGYNQPQHF. The DNA for the CDR3 is TGTGCCAGCAGTCTGTCTGAGGGTTACAATCAGCCCCAGCATTTT. This chain joins TRBV6-2 or TRBV6-3 and TRBJ1-5; D gene ambiguous. Trimming shortened V by 5 bases and J by 3 bases, and 14 bases separated the two germline ends. Germline V lookup: CDR1 MNHEY, CDR2 SVGEGT. There are 15 residues in the CDR3.

The CDR3 is CASSQNPGGTDTQYF. In DNA form, the CDR3 reads TGCGCCAGCAGCCAAAATCCCGGAGGCACAGATACGCAGTATTTT. This chain joins TRBV4-1 and TRBJ2-3; unclear D gene. The CDR3 is 15 residues long. With 2 bases removed from V and 1 base from J, the gap between germline ends came to 10 bases. Germline V gene sequence: CDR1 MGHRA, CDR2 YSYEKL.

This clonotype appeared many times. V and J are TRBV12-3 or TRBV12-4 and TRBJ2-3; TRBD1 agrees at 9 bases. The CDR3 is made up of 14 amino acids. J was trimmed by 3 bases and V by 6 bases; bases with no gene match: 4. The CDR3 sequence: CASRTGTGTDTQYF. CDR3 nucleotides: TGTGCCAGCAGGACCGGGACAGGGACAGATACGCAGTATTTT.

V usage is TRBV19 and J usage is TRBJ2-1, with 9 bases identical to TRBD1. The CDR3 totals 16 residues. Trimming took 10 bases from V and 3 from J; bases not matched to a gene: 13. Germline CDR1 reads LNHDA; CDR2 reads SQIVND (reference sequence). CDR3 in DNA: TGTGCCACCGACCCCCGTGGGGGACAGGGCTACAATGAGCAGTTCTTC. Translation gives CATDPRGGQGYNEQFF.

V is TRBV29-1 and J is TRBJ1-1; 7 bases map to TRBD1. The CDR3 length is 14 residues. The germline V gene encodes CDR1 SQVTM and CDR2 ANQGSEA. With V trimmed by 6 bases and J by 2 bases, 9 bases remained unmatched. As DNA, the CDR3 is TGCAGCGTCGCGGGACAGAATCTTAACACTGAAGCTTTCTTT. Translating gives CSVAGQNLNTEAFF.